The 13 T cell receptor beta chains below all came from one sample that was sequenced in a study of T-cell memory formation after mild COVID-19. One entry per CDR3 protein, called by TCRdb with MiXCR from the 5' RACE reads. The sample has hundreds of thousands of distinct CDR3 sequences, 15% to 20% seen once. The sequenced material came from PBMCs or a T cell subset sorted from them (not recorded which). The receptors were gathered from a young man who had mild COVID-19 (a few samples of this study predate the infection). Cell type and time point are not known.

This clonotype has only a few counts. This sequence joins TRBV20-1 and TRBJ2-2; D unclear. Germline loops: CDR1 DFQATT, CDR2 SNEGSKA (reference sequence). With 0 bases removed from V and 2 bases from J, the gap between germline ends came to 4 bases. The length of the CDR3 is 13 residues. CDR3 in amino acids: CSARELNTGELFF. The CDR3 nucleotides are TGCAGTGCTAGAGAACTCAACACCGGGGAGCTGTTTTTT.

This clonotype was observed a few times. The gene calls are TRBV29-1 and TRBJ1-3; D uncertain. Per germline, CDR1 SQVTM and CDR2 ANQGSEA. The CDR3 covers 11 residues. V was clipped by 7 bases and J by 0 bases, with 4 bases between them. CDR3 protein: CSGDSGNTIYF. The CDR3 nucleotides read TGCAGCGGGGACTCTGGAAACACCATATATTTT.

V is TRBV6-4 and J is TRBJ1-5, with a tentative D call TRBD1 (6 bases). Germline CDR1 reads MRHNA; CDR2 reads SNTAGT. The CDR3 totals 14 residues. Trimming shortened V by 4 bases and J by 7 bases, and 14 bases separated the two germline ends. CDR3 nucleotide sequence: TGTGCCAGCAGTGCCTACAGGGTTATGCAGCCCCAGCATTTT. Residues: CASSAYRVMQPQHF.

This clonotype came up many times. The chain has TRBV7-3 and TRBJ2-1, with TRBD2 matching over 7 bases. CDR3 length equals 17 residues. CDR1 is SGHTA, CDR2 FQGTGA, per germline. V was pared by 5 bases and J by 0 bases, with 10 bases of the junction left unmatched. CDR3 in DNA: TGTGCCAGCAGCCCACACCAAGCGGGGCCCTCCTACAATGAGCAGTTCTTC. Encoded protein: CASSPHQAGPSYNEQFF.

This clonotype was seen a few times. The CDR3 DNA reads as TGCGCCAGCGCCGGGTGGGGTAGGAATGAAAAACTGTTTTTT. Amino acids: CASAGWGRNEKLFF. The gene calls are TRBV5-1 and TRBJ1-4, with no clear D. The germline V and J ends were trimmed by 7 bases and 5 bases, with 15 bases remaining between them. Germline lookup yields CDR1 SGHRS and CDR2 YFSETQ. This CDR3 is 14 amino acids long.

This clonotype was observed a few times. The rearrangement links TRBV5-1 to TRBJ2-1; D unclear. With 0 bases removed from V and 5 bases from J, the gap between germline ends came to 9 bases. Germline CDR1 is SGHRS and CDR2 is YFSETQ. The CDR3 totals 14 residues. CDR3 amino acids: CASSLGAQDNEQFF. CDR3 sequence (DNA): TGCGCCAGCAGCTTGGGGGCCCAAGACAATGAGCAGTTCTTC. The full variable domain, with the rest looked up from reference TRBV5-1 and TRBJ2-1, is KAGVTQTPRYLIKTRGQQVTLSCSPISGHRSVSWYQQTPGQGLQFLFEYFSETQRNKGNFPGRFSGRQFSNSRSEMNVSTLELGDSALYLCASSLGAQDNEQFFGPGTRLTVL.

V and J are TRBV6-1 and TRBJ1-3, with D unclear. CDR3 size: 13 residues. V lost 1 base and J 4 bases, leaving 5 bases between the germline ends. Germline CDR1 and CDR2: MNHNS and SASEGT. CDR3 DNA sequence: TGTGCCAGCAGTGAAGTGGTAGGAAACACCATATATTTT. Protein: CASSEVVGNTIYF.

The chain combines TRBV30 with TRBJ2-7, with D hard to call. Trimming left V 0 bases short and J 0 bases short, with 3 bases between. Germline CDR1 and CDR2: GTSNPN and SVGIG (reference sequence). The CDR3 spans 12 residues. For the CDR3, the DNA is TGTGCCTGGAGTGTCGTCTCCTACGAGCAGTACTTC. Its protein product is CAWSVVSYEQYF.

This clonotype was detected only a few times. This chain's CDR3 is CAWGTMTGRLYGYTF. CDR3 DNA: TGTGCCTGGGGCACTATGACAGGGCGTCTCTATGGCTACACCTTC. This chain links TRBV30 with TRBJ1-2; TRBD1 agrees at 7 bases. After removal of 5 bases from V and 4 bases from J, the junction contained 13 bases not matched to a gene. The germline gives CDR1 GTSNPN, CDR2 SVGIG (reference sequence). CDR3 length: 15 amino acids. Full variable domain (rest looked up from reference TRBV30 and TRBJ1-2): SQTIHQWPATLVQPVGSPLSLECTVEGTSNPNLYWYRQAAGRGLQLLFYSVGIGQISSEVPQNLSASRPQDRQFILSSKKLLLSDSGFYLCAWGTMTGRLYGYTFGSGTRLTVV.

This clonotype was counted a few times. This chain links TRBV24-1 with TRBJ1-5, with 7 bases aligning to TRBD1. Germline lookup yields CDR1 KGHDR and CDR2 SFDVKD. V dropped 9 bases and J dropped 2; count of bases not matched to a gene: 6. The CDR3 loop spans 14 amino acids. CDR3 region: CATLDREGNQPQHF. CDR3 sequence (DNA): TGTGCCACCCTTGACAGGGAGGGCAATCAGCCCCAGCATTTT.

This clonotype was counted only a few times. This chain links TRBV10-2 with TRBJ1-5, with a tentative D call TRBD1 (6 bases). The V end lost 3 bases, the J end lost 0 bases, and 6 bases lay between the germline ends. Germline assignment: CDR1 WSHSY and CDR2 SAAADI. The CDR3 totals 14 residues. CDR3 nucleotides: TGCGCCAGCAGTGAACAGGGTAGCAATCAGCCCCAGCATTTT. Translated, it gives CASSEQGSNQPQHF.

The chain couples TRBV18 to TRBJ2-3, with 8 bases that match TRBD1. CDR3 length: 15 amino acids. V lost 4 bases, J lost 2 bases, and 5 bases stayed unmatched. Per germline, CDR1 KGHSH and CDR2 LQKENI. CDR3 amino acids: CASSLRGPFTDTQYF. CDR3 DNA: TGTGCCAGCTCACTCAGGGGGCCGTTCACAGATACGCAGTATTTT.

This clonotype showed up just a few times. The CDR3 region is CASSQGTTPQFF. As DNA, the CDR3 is TGTGCCAGCAGCCAAGGAACTACCCCCCAGTTCTTC. V is TRBV3-1 and J is TRBJ2-1; D unresolved. The germline V gene encodes CDR1 LGHDT and CDR2 YNNKEL (reference sequence). The V end lost 1 base, the J end lost 13 bases, and 11 bases lay between the germline ends. There are 12 residues in the CDR3.